Each of the 14 T cell receptor beta chains below was sequenced from the same sample in a study of cytomegalovirus exposure and HLA in healthy donors. The study ran its PCR with 60 Vbeta and 13 Jbeta primers. Method: immunoSEQ multiplex PCR; TCRdb's copy keeps in-frame clones and lacks some. The data show some 170,000 clones, 75% seen once. Sequencing was performed on PBMCs. The receptors were sampled from a woman aged 50 to 60 in good health and CMV-seropositive.

The chain couples TRBV5-1 to TRBJ1-1; the match to TRBD1 covers 8 bases. Germline trimming cut 4 bases from V and 8 bases from J; bases unmatched to any gene: 7. Looked up from germline, CDR1 is SGHRS and CDR2 is YFSETQ. The CDR3 runs to 13 residues. The CDR3 spells CASSPFGTGEAFF. CDR3 bases: TGCGCCAGCAGCCCATTTGGGACAGGCGAAGCTTTCTTT.

The gene calls are TRBV6-1 and TRBJ2-6; tentatively, D is TRBD1 (5 bases). V lost 5 bases, J lost 0 bases, and 8 bases lay in between. CDR1 MNHNS and CDR2 SASEGT come from the germline V gene. This CDR3 spans 15 amino acids. The CDR3 bases are TGTGCCAGCAGTATTCAGGGCTCTGGGGCCAACGTCCTGACTTTC. It is translated as CASSIQGSGANVLTF.

This chain uses TRBV11-2 with TRBJ1-2; TRBD1 is a possible D gene (6 bases). This CDR3 has 14 amino acids. With 1 base removed from V and 5 bases from J, the gap between germline ends came to 11 bases. Germline V gene data show CDR1 as SGHAT and CDR2 as FQNNGV. The DNA of the CDR3 is TGTGCCAGCAGCTTAGGGGGGCAGGAATATGGCTACACCTTC. As protein: CASSLGGQEYGYTF.

This chain uses TRBV6-6 with TRBJ1-6; no reliable D call. V lost 8 bases and J lost 0, with 8 bases in between. This CDR3 is built from 14 residues. Germline V lookup: CDR1 MNHNY, CDR2 SVGAGI (reference sequence). The CDR3 protein is CASQFSSYNSPLHF. For the CDR3, the DNA is TGTGCCAGCCAATTTAGCTCCTATAATTCACCCCTCCACTTT.

This clone has more than one count but fewer than ten. This chain uses TRBV18 with TRBJ1-2, with TRBD1 matching 10 bases. The CDR3 has 15 residues. Germline V gene data show CDR1 as KGHSH and CDR2 as LQKENI. Trimming cost V 4 bases and J 4 bases; bases outside gene matches: 6. The CDR3 DNA is TGTGCCAGCTCACTCGGGACAGGGGACATCTATGGCTACACCTTC. This gives the protein CASSLGTGDIYGYTF.

This clone was observed a handful of times. V and J are TRBV7-3 and TRBJ2-7; maybe TRBD2 (6 bases). There are 14 residues in the CDR3. Germline CDR1 is SGHTA and CDR2 is FQGTGA. V was clipped by 3 bases and J by 2 bases, with 11 bases between them. CDR3 bases: TGTGCCAGCAGCTTCGCGGGACCCCCCTACGAGCAGTACTTC. Its protein is CASSFAGPPYEQYF.

V usage is TRBV6-1 and J usage is TRBJ1-2, with 8 bases fitting TRBD1. Losses at the gene ends were 2 bases for V and 4 bases for J; bases not matched to a gene: 0. The CDR3 runs to 13 residues. Germline V lookup: CDR1 MNHNS, CDR2 SASEGT. CDR3 amino acids: CASSETGGYGYTF. In DNA, the CDR3 is TGTGCCAGCAGTGAAACAGGGGGCTATGGCTACACCTTC.

The chain combines TRBV29-1 with TRBJ2-2; no definite D call. Trimming removed 4 bases from V and 4 bases from J, with 4 bases in between. CDR1 and CDR2 (germline): SQVTM, ANQGSEA. This CDR3 is built from 11 residues. The CDR3 region is CSVGVTGELFF. CDR3 coding DNA: TGCAGCGTTGGAGTCACCGGGGAGCTGTTTTTT.

The chain joins TRBV11-3 to TRBJ2-3, with D uncertain. The germline V and J ends were trimmed by 2 bases and 0 bases, with 9 bases remaining between them. Germline V gene data show CDR1 as SGHNT and CDR2 as YENEEA. This CDR3 spans 15 amino acids. The CDR3: CASSLTRSSTDTQYF. The CDR3 region has the DNA TGTGCCAGCAGCTTAACAAGAAGTAGCACAGATACGCAGTATTTT.

This clone came up once. V usage is TRBV9 and J usage is TRBJ2-7; 7 nucleotides agree with TRBD1. CDR1 SGDLS and CDR2 YYNGEE come from the germline V gene. The length of the CDR3 is 15 residues. V gave up 0 bases and J gave up 6 bases; unmatched junction bases: 9. The CDR3 sequence: CASSVGQGGLCEQYF. DNA for the CDR3: TGTGCCAGCAGCGTAGGACAAGGGGGCCTTTGCGAGCAGTACTTC.

This chain connects TRBV29-1 to TRBJ2-7; possible D gene TRBD1, 6 bases. Per germline, CDR1 SQVTM and CDR2 ANQGSEA. Trimming removed 6 bases from V and 2 bases from J, with 17 bases in between. The CDR3 runs 14 residues. CDR3 loop: CSVLGGQRPYEQYF. The DNA for the CDR3 is TGCAGCGTCCTTGGCGGACAGAGACCCTACGAGCAGTACTTC.

The J gene is TRBJ2-5, the V gene TRBV9, with 7 nucleotides matching TRBD1. This CDR3 region has 13 residues. Trimming at V came to 4 bases and at J to 5 bases, leaving 5 bases not matched to a gene. Germline CDR1 reads SGDLS; CDR2 reads YYNGEE. CDR3 residues: CASSIRTGETQYF. CDR3 nucleotides: TGTGCCAGCAGCATAAGGACAGGCGAGACCCAGTACTTC.

V is TRBV10-2 and J is TRBJ2-7; 8 bases agree with TRBD2. J lost 1 base, V lost 0 bases, and 11 bases had no gene match. The length of the CDR3 is 18 residues. Germline V gene lookup returns CDR1 WSHSY and CDR2 SAAADI. The CDR3: CASSESSGSGELSYEQYF. CDR3 in DNA: TGCGCCAGCAGTGAGTCGAGCGGTAGCGGGGAGTTGTCCTACGAGCAGTACTTC.

Only one count was recorded for this clone. The rearrangement joins TRBV6-1 to TRBJ2-7; TRBD2 is a possible D gene (5 bases). Germline loops: CDR1 MNHNS, CDR2 SASEGT. Trimming shortened V by 0 bases and J by 2 bases, and 5 bases separated the two germline ends. The CDR3 is 13 amino acids. The CDR3 coding sequence is TGTGCCAGCAGTGAAGCGAGGGCCTACGAGCAGTACTTC. It encodes CASSEARAYEQYF.